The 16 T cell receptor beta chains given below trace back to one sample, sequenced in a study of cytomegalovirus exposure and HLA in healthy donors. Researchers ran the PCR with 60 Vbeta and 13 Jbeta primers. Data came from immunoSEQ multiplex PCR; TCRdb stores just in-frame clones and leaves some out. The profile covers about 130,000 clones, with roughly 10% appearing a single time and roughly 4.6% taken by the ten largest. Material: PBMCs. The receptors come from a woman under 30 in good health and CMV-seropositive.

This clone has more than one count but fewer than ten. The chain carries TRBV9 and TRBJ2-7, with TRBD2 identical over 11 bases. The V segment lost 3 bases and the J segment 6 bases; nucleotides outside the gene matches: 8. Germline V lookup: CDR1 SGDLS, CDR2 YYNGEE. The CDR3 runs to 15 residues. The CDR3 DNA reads TGTGCCAGCAGCGAGACTAGCGGGACCCCAGTCGAGCAGTACTTC. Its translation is CASSETSGTPVEQYF.

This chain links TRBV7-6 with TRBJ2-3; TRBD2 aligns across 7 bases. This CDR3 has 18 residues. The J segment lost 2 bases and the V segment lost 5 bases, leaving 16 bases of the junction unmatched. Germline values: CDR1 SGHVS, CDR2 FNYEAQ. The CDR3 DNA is TGTGCCAGCAGCCCCCAACTGATGGGGGAGGGTACCACAGATACGCAGTATTTT. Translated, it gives CASSPQLMGEGTTDTQYF.

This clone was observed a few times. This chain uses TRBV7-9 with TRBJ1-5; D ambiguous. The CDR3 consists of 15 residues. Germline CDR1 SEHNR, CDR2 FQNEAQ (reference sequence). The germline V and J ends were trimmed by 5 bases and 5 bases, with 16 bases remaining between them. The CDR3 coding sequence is TGTGCCAGCAGCAGTCGGGAGCTCGGGGATCAGCCCCAGCATTTT. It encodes CASSSRELGDQPQHF.

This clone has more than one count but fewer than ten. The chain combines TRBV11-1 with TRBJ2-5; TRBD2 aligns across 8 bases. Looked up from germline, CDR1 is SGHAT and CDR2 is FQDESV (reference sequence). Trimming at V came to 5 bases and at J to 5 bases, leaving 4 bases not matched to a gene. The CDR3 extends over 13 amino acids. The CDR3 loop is CASSPGRGETQYF. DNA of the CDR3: TGTGCCAGCAGCCCCGGGAGGGGTGAGACCCAGTACTTC.

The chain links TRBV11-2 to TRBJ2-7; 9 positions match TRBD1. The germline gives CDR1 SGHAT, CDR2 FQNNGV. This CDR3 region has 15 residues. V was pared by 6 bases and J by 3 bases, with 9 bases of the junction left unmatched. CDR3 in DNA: TGTGCCAGCAGGCTGGGAGCGACAGGGGGCTACGAGCAGTACTTC. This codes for CASRLGATGGYEQYF.

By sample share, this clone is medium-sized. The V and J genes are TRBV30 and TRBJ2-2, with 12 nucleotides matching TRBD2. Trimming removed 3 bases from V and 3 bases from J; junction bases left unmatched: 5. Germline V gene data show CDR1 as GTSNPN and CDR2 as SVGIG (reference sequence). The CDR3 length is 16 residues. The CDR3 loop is CAWRDRLAGDTGELFF. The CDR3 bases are TGTGCCTGGAGGGACAGACTAGCGGGAGACACCGGGGAGCTGTTTTTT.

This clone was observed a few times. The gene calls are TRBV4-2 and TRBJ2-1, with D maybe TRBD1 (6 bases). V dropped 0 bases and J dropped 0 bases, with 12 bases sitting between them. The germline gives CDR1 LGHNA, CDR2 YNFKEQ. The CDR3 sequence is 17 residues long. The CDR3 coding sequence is TGTGCCAGCAGCCAAGATGGGGGCGCGAGCTCCTACAATGAGCAGTTCTTC. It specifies CASSQDGGASSYNEQFF.

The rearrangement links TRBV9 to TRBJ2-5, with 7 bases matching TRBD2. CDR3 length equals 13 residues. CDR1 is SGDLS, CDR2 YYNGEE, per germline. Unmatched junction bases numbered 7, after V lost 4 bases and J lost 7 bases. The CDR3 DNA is TGTGCCAGCAGCCAAAGCACGGGAGGGACCCAGTACTTC. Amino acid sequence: CASSQSTGGTQYF. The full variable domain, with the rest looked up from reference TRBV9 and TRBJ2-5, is DSGVTQTPKHLITATGQRVTLRCSPRSGDLSVYWYQQSLDQGLQFLIQYYNGEERAKGNILERFSAQQFPDLHSELNLSSLELGDSALYFCASSQSTGGTQYFGPGTRLLVL.

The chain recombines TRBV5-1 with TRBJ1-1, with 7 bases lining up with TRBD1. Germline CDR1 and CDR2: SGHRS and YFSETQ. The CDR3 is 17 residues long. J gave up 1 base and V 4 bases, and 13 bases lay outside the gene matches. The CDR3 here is CASSPLITAGGNTEAFF. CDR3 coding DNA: TGCGCCAGCAGCCCCTTAATCACGGCAGGGGGGAACACTGAAGCTTTCTTT.

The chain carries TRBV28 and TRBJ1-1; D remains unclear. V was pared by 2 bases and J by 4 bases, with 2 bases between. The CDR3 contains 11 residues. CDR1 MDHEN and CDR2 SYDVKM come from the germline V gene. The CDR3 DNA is TGTGCCAGCAGTTTACGCACTGAAGCTTTCTTT. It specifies CASSLRTEAFF.

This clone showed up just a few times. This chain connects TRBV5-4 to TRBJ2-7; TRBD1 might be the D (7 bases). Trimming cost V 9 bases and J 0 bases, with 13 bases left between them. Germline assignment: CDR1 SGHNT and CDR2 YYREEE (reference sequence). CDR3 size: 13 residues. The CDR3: CATTRDSSYEQYF. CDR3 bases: TGTGCCACCACGCGGGACAGCTCCTACGAGCAGTACTTC.

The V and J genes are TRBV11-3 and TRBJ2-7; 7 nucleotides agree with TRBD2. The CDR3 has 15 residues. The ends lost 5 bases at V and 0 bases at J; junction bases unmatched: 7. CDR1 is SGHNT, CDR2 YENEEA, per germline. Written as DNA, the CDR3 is TGTGCCAGCAGCCGCTTGGCGGGGGACTCCTACGAGCAGTACTTC. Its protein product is CASSRLAGDSYEQYF. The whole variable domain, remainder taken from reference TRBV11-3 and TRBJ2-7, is EAGVVQSPRYKIIEKKQPVAFWCNPISGHNTLYWYLQNLGQGPELLIRYENEEAVDDSQLPKDRFSAERLKGVDSTLKIQPAELGDSAVYLCASSRLAGDSYEQYFGPGTRLTVT.

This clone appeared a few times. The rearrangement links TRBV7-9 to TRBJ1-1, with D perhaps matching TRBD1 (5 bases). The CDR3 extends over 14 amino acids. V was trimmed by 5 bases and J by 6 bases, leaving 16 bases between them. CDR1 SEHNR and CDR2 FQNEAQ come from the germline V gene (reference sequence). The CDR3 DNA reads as TGTGCCAGCAGCCCCTCCGGGGGACTGGCTGAAGCTTTCTTT. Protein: CASSPSGGLAEAFF.

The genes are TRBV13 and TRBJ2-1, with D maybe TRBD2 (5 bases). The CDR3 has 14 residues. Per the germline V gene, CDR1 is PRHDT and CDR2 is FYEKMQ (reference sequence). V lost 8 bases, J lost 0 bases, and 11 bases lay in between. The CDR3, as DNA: TGTGCCAGCGGAACGGGGAGCTCCTACAATGAGCAGTTCTTC. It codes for CASGTGSSYNEQFF.

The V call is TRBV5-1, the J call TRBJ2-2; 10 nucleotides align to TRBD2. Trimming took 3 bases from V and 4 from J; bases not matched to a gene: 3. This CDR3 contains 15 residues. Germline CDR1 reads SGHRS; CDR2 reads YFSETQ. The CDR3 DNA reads TGCGCCAGCAGCTCTAGCGGGAGAGGCACCGGGGAGCTGTTTTTT. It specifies CASSSSGRGTGELFF.

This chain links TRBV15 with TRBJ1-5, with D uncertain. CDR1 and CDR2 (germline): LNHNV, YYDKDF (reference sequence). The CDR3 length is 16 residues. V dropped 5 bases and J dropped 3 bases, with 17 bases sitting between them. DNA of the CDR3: TGTGCCACCAGCGGGAGCATTGGCAGCTTCAATCAGCCCCAGCATTTT. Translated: CATSGSIGSFNQPQHF.